Given below is one T cell receptor beta chain in context. Sequencing was performed with immunoSEQ multiplex PCR; in TCRdb, only in-frame clones are kept and a portion is missing. The table records some 48,000 clones, roughly 80% of them present only once. This entry belongs to a study of PD-1 blockade in classical Hodgkin lymphoma. Study details: With a 2-week interval, patients received intravenous nivolumab at 3 mg/kg.

Trimming left V 6 bases short and J 7 bases short, with 18 bases between. CDR1 is MNHNS and CDR2 is SASEGT in the germline V gene. This CDR3 is 14 amino acids long. Time point here: cycle 4 day 1 (C4D1), after more than 5 weeks of nivolumab. With no exception, relapse followed autologous stem cell transplantation in all patients, and brentuximab vedotin exposure varied. This TCR was recovered from a human donor with classical Hodgkin lymphoma. Source: peripheral blood mononuclear cells (PBMCs), taken before the fourth cycle of nivolumab. The V call is TRBV6-1, the J call TRBJ2-5; no definite D call. CDR3 nucleotides: TGTGCCAGCAGCTCTTCCTCCCTAAGGGCGACCCAGTACTTC. Its protein product is CASSSSSLRATQYF.